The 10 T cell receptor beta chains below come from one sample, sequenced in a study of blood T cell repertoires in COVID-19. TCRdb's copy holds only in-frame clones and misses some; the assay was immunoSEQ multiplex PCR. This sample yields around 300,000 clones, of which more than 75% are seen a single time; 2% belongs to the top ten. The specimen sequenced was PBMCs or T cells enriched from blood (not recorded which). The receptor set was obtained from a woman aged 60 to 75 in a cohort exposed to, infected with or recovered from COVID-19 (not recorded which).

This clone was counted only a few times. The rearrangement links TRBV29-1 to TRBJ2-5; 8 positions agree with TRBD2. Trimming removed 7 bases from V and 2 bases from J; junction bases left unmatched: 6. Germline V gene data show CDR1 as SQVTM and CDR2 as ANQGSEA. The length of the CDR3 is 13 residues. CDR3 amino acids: CSGSGSAQETQYF. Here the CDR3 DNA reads TGCAGCGGAAGCGGGAGTGCACAAGAGACCCAGTACTTC. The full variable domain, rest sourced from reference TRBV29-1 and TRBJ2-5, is SAVISQKPSRDICQRGTSLTIQCQVDSQVTMMFWYRQQPGQSLTLIATANQGSEATYESGFVIDKFPISRPNLTFSTLTVSNMSPEDSSIYLCSGSGSAQETQYFGPGTRLLVL.

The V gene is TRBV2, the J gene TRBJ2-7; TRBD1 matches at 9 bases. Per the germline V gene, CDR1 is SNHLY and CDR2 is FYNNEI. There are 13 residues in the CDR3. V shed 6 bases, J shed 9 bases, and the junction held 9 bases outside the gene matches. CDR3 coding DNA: TGTGCCAGCAGAGTGGACAGGGGATTCGGGCAGTACTTC. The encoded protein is CASRVDRGFGQYF.

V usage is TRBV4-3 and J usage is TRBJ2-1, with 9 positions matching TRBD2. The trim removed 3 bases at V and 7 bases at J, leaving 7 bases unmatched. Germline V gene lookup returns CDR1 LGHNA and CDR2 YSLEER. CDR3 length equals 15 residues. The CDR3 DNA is TGCGCCAGCAGCCAGGGCGGACTAGCGAGGAATGAGCAGTTCTTC. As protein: CASSQGGLARNEQFF.

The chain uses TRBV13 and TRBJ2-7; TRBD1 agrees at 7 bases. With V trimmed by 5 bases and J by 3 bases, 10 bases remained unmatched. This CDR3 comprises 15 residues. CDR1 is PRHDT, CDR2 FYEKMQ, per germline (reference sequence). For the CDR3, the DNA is TGTGCCAGCAGCCTTCGAGGGGGCTTACACTACGAGCAGTACTTC. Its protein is CASSLRGGLHYEQYF. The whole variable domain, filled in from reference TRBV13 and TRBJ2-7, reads AAGVIQSPRHLIKEKRETATLKCYPIPRHDTVYWYQQGPGQDPQFLISFYEKMQSDKGSIPDRFSAQQFSDYHSELNMSSLELGDSALYFCASSLRGGLHYEQYFGPGTRLTVT.

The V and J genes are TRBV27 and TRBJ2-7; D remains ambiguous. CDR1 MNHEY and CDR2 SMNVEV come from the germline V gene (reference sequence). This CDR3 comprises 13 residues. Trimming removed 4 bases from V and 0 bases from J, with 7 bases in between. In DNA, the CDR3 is TGTGCCAGCAGTTCACCCAGCTCCTACGAGCAGTACTTC. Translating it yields CASSSPSSYEQYF.

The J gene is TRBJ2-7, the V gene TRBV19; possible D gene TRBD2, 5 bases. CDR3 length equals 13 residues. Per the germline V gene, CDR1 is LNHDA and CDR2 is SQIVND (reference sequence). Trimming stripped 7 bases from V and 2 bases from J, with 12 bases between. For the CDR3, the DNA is TGTGCCAGTATGCGTGTGGGAGCCTACGAGCAGTACTTC. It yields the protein CASMRVGAYEQYF.

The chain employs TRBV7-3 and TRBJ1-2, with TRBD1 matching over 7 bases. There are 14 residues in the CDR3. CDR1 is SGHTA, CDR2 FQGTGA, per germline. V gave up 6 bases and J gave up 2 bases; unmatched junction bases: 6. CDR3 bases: TGTGCCAGCAGTCAGGGACAGACAAACTATGGCTACACCTTC. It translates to CASSQGQTNYGYTF.

Here the CDR3 reads CASSWRDRDEQFF. CDR3 coding DNA: TGCGCCAGCAGCTGGAGAGACAGGGATGAGCAGTTCTTC. The V gene is TRBV5-1, the J gene TRBJ2-1; the match to TRBD1 covers 7 bases. There are 13 residues in the CDR3. V gave up 3 bases and J gave up 8 bases; unmatched junction bases: 5. The germline V gene has CDR1 SGHRS and CDR2 YFSETQ.

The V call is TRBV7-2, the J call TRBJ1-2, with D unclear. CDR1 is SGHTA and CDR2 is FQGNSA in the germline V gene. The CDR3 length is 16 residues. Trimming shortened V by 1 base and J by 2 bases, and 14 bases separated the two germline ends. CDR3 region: CASSLESVGRNYGYTF. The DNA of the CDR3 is TGTGCCAGCAGCTTAGAAAGTGTGGGCAGGAACTATGGCTACACCTTC.

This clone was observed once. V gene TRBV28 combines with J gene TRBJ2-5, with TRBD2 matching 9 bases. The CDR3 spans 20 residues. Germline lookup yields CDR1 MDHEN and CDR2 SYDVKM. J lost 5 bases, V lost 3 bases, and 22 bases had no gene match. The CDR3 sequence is CASSFVGAGGGREFTETQYF. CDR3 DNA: TGTGCCAGCAGTTTTGTGGGGGCCGGCGGCGGGAGGGAATTCACGGAGACCCAGTACTTC.